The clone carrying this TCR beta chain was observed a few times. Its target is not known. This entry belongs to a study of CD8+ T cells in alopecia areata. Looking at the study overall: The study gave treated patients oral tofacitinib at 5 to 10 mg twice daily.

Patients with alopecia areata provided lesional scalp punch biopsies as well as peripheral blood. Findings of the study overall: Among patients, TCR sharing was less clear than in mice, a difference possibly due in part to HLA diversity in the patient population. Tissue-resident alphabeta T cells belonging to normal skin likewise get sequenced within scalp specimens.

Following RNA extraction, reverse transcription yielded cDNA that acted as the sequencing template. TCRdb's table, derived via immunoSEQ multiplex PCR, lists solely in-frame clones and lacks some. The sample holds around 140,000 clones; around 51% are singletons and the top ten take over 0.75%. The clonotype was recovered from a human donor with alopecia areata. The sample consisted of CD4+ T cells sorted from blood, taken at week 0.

As DNA, the CDR3 is TGTGCCAGCTCTTTGGGCGGTGGGTTTGGGACAGATACGCAGTATTTT. This gives the protein CASSLGGGFGTDTQYF. This chain uses TRBV28 with TRBJ2-3; D is unclear. V gave up 8 bases and J gave up 3 bases, with 21 bases separating them. The CDR3 has 16 amino acids. The V gene's germline CDR1 is MDHEN and CDR2 SYDVKM.